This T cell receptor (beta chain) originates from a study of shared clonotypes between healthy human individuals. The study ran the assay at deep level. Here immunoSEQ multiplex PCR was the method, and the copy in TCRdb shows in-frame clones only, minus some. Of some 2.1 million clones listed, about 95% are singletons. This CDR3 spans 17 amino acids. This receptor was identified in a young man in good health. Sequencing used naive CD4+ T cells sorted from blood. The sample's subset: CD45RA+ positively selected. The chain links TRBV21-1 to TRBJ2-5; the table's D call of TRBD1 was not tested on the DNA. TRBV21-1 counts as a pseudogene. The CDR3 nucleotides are TGTGCCAGCTGCAACAAAAAACAGGGGACTCTCCAAGAGACCCAGTACTTC. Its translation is CASCNKKQGTLQETQYF.